A selection of T cell receptor beta chains follows, all from one sample in a study of cytomegalovirus exposure and HLA in healthy donors. Clones were read by immunoSEQ multiplex PCR, and TCRdb kept only the in-frame ones, dropping some. The sample gives about 120,000 clones, around 74% of which show up once; 4.8% is in the top ten. The sample was PBMCs. These receptors were obtained from a man between 25 and 39 years old in good health and CMV-seropositive. Each CDR3 is given with its conserved first and last residue. A D gene is named only where the DNA matches it firmly. Clone size appears in some rows only: once, few, many, or a class for an expanded clone.

d_gene: .
j_gene: TRBJ2-1
v_gene: TRBV11-2
abundance: .
CDR3nt: TGTGCCAGCAGCTTAGCCGCAGGGGTCAGGTCCTACAATGAGCAGTTCTTC
CDR3aa: CASSLAAGVRSYNEQFF

d_gene: TRBD1
j_gene: TRBJ1-4
v_gene: TRBV19
abundance: .
CDR3nt: TGTGCCGGACGGACAGGGAGAGAGGGAAAACTGTTTTTT
CDR3aa: CAGRTGREGKLFF

d_gene: TRBD1
j_gene: TRBJ1-2
v_gene: TRBV7-2
abundance: .
CDR3nt: TGTGCCAGCAGCTTTAGCGGACAGGGCGGAAACTATGGCTACACCTTC
CDR3aa: CASSFSGQGGNYGYTF

d_gene: TRBD1
j_gene: TRBJ2-7
v_gene: TRBV28
abundance: .
CDR3nt: TGTGCCGGAGGGACAGGGGGCAGGGCCTACGAGCAGTACTTC
CDR3aa: CAGGTGGRAYEQYF

d_gene: .
j_gene: TRBJ1-2
v_gene: TRBV19
abundance: once
CDR3nt: TGTGCCAGTAGTATAGCCGACTCCTATGGCTACACCTTC
CDR3aa: CASSIADSYGYTF

d_gene: .
j_gene: TRBJ2-7
v_gene: TRBV5-1
abundance: .
CDR3nt: TGCGCCAGCAGCTTGAGGGCAAGGGGGTCCTACGAGCAGTACTTC
CDR3aa: CASSLRARGSYEQYF

d_gene: TRBD1
j_gene: TRBJ1-2
v_gene: TRBV6-4
abundance: once
CDR3nt: TGTGCCAGCAGGACCCCCCTAACAGGGGGCTTCTGTGGCTACACCTTC
CDR3aa: CASRTPLTGGFCGYTF

d_gene: .
j_gene: TRBJ1-3
v_gene: TRBV28
abundance: .
CDR3nt: TGTGCCAGCAGTTTTCCGGGAAGTGACTCTGGAAACACCATATATTTT
CDR3aa: CASSFPGSDSGNTIYF

d_gene: TRBD2
j_gene: TRBJ2-2
v_gene: TRBV19
abundance: .
CDR3nt: TGTGCCAGTACCGACGGCGGGGGTGCCGGGGAGCTGTTTTTT
CDR3aa: CASTDGGGAGELFF

d_gene: .
j_gene: TRBJ1-2
v_gene: TRBV28
abundance: .
CDR3nt: TGTGCCAGCAGTTTACGGGGTTATGGCTACACCTTC
CDR3aa: CASSLRGYGYTF

d_gene: TRBD1
j_gene: TRBJ1-1
v_gene: TRBV25-1
abundance: .
CDR3nt: TGTGCCAGCAGTAGCCGGACAGGGAACACTGAAGCTTTCTTT
CDR3aa: CASSSRTGNTEAFF

d_gene: .
j_gene: TRBJ2-5
v_gene: TRBV18
abundance: .
CDR3nt: TGTGCCAGCTCACCCCAGTACCAAGAGACCCAGTACTTC
CDR3aa: CASSPQYQETQYF

d_gene: TRBD1
j_gene: TRBJ1-2
v_gene: TRBV27
abundance: .
CDR3nt: TGTGCCAGCAGTAGACAGGGGAGCGATGGCTACCCCTTC
CDR3aa: CASSRQGSDGYPF

d_gene: .
j_gene: TRBJ1-5
v_gene: TRBV15
abundance: .
CDR3nt: TGTGCCACCAGCAGTCGGGGGGAGTATAGCAATCAGCCCCAGCATTTT
CDR3aa: CATSSRGEYSNQPQHF

d_gene: .
j_gene: TRBJ1-5
v_gene: TRBV30
abundance: .
CDR3nt: TGTGCCTGGAGTGCGACTCGGAAGAATCAGCCCCAGCATTTT
CDR3aa: CAWSATRKNQPQHF

d_gene: .
j_gene: TRBJ1-2
v_gene: TRBV5-1
abundance: .
CDR3nt: TGCGCCAGCAGCTTGGGTTTTCGGACAGTGGATAACCCTTTCAACTATGGCTACACCTTC
CDR3aa: CASSLGFRTVDNPFNYGYTF

d_gene: .
j_gene: TRBJ2-3
v_gene: TRBV27
abundance: .
CDR3nt: TGTGCCAGCAGTATCTGGGACACTGGCACAGATACGCAGTATTTT
CDR3aa: CASSIWDTGTDTQYF

d_gene: .
j_gene: TRBJ2-1
v_gene: TRBV5-4
abundance: .
CDR3nt: TGTGCCACCCTGGACTCGGTGTACAATGAGCAGTTCTTC
CDR3aa: CATLDSVYNEQFF

d_gene: .
j_gene: TRBJ1-1
v_gene: TRBV28
abundance: .
CDR3nt: TGTGCCACTAAAAGAGGGGGTTCGAACACTGAAGCTTTCTTT
CDR3aa: CATKRGGSNTEAFF

d_gene: TRBD2
j_gene: TRBJ2-2
v_gene: TRBV11-2
abundance: .
CDR3nt: TGTGCCAGCAGCTTACCTAGCGGGGCCCCCGGGGAGCTGTTTTTT
CDR3aa: CASSLPSGAPGELFF

d_gene: .
j_gene: TRBJ2-3
v_gene: TRBV7-2
abundance: .
CDR3nt: TGTGCCAGCAGCTTAGCCACTTACACAGATACGCAGTATTTT
CDR3aa: CASSLATYTDTQYF

d_gene: .
j_gene: TRBJ2-1
v_gene: TRBV19
abundance: .
CDR3nt: TGTGCCAGTAGTACTAATCAGGGGGGCGATGAGCAGTTCTTC
CDR3aa: CASSTNQGGDEQFF

d_gene: .
j_gene: TRBJ1-1
v_gene: TRBV13
abundance: .
CDR3nt: TGTGCCAGCAGCTTAGAAGGAGGGATGAACACTGAAGCTTTCTTT
CDR3aa: CASSLEGGMNTEAFF